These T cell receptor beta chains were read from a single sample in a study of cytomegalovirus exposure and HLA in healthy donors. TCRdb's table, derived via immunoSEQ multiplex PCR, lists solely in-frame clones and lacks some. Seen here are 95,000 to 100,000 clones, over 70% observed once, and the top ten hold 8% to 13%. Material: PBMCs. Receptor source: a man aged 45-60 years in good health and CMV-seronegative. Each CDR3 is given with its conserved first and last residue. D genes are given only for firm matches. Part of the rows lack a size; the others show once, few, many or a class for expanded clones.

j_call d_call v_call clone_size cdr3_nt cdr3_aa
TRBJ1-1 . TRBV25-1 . TGTGCCAGCACCCTGGGCGGGGTAAACACTGAAGCTTTCTTT CASTLGGVNTEAFF
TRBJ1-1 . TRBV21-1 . TGTGCCAGCAGCAAAACTGGGACAAATGGGATCAACACTGAAGCTTTCTTT CASSKTGTNGINTEAFF
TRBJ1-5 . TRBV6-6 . TGTGCCAGCAGTTACGGGCGGCAGGGTCAGCCCCAGCATTTT CASSYGRQGQPQHF
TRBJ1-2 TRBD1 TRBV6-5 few TGTGCCAGCAGTCGGGACAGGAGCTATGGCTACACCTTC CASSRDRSYGYTF
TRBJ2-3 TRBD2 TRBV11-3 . TGTGCCAGCAGCCCTGGGCGGGGGGGCACAGATACGCAGTATTTT CASSPGRGGTDTQYF
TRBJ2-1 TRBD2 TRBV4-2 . TGTGCCAGCAGCCAAGATTGGCGGGAGCCCTACAATGAGCAGTTCTTC CASSQDWREPYNEQFF
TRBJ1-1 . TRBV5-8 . TGTGCCAGCAGCCGAGGACGGGGCACTGAAGCTTTCTTT CASSRGRGTEAFF
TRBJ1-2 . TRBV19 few TGTGCCAGTAGTATATACGCAACAGGGTCCCGCTATGGCTACACCTTC CASSIYATGSRYGYTF
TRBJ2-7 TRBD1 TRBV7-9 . TGTTCCAGCTCCCTGGGGACAGGGTCATACGAGCAGTACTTC CSSSLGTGSYEQYF
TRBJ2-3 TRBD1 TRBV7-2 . TGTGCCAGCGGCTTAGAGGGGGCTCGAGCCCATGATACGCAGTATTTT CASGLEGARAHDTQYF
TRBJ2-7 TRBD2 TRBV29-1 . TGCAGCGTTGAAAATTTAGCGGGAGGGCCCGAGCAGTACTTC CSVENLAGGPEQYF
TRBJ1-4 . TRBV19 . TGTGCCAGTAGTCAGACAACCGATAATGAAAAACTGTTTTTT CASSQTTDNEKLFF
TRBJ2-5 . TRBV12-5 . TGTGCTAGTGGCCGTGGGGGCCTGGGGCAAGAGACCCAGTACTTC CASGRGGLGQETQYF
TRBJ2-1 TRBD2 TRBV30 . TGTGCCTGGAGTAGTCCGGGACTAGCTCGGAATGAGCAGTTCTTC CAWSSPGLARNEQFF
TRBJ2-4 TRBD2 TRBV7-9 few TGTTCCAGCAGCTCGCAGGCCCGGGGGGGAGGGGACATTCAGTACTTC CSSSSQARGGGDIQYF
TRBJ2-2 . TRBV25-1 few TGTGCCACTAAGCCAATAAGTTGGACCGGGGAGCTGTTTTTT CATKPISWTGELFF
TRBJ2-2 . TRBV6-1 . TGTGCCAGCAGGAGGGGCGGACAGTTGCCCGGGGAGCTGTTTTTT CASRRGGQLPGELFF
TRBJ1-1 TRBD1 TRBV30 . TGTGCCTGGACCACTCGGGACAGGGGGCGGGACACTGAAGCTTTCTTT CAWTTRDRGRDTEAFF
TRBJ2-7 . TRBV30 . TGTGCCTGGACCAGGGAGACAGGATACTACGAGCAGTACTTC CAWTRETGYYEQYF
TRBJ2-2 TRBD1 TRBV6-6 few TGTGCCACCCACCGGGACAGGGTTTCCGGGGAGCTGTTTTTT CATHRDRVSGELFF
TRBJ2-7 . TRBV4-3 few TGCGCCAGCAGCCAAGATAGGGGGAGTTACGAGCAGTACTTC CASSQDRGSYEQYF
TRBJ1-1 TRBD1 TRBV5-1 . TGCGCCAGCAGCCCTCGCCAACAGGGGCACACTGAAGCTTTCTTT CASSPRQQGHTEAFF
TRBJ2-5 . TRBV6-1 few TGTGCCAGCAGTGTTCGGACCCAGTACTTC CASSVRTQYF
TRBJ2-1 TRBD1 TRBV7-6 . TGTGCCAGCAGCGAAGGGACAGGGACTCGGAATGAGCAGTTCTTC CASSEGTGTRNEQFF
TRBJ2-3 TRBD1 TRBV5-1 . TGCGCCAGCAGCCCCAAGACAGGGGGAGATACGCAGTATTTT CASSPKTGGDTQYF
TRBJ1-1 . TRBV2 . TGTGCCAGCAGTGAAGGGGGGGGGAACACTGAAGCTTTCTTT CASSEGGGNTEAFF
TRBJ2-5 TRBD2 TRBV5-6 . TGTGCCAGCAGTTCTAGCGGGGGTTACCAAGAGACCCAGTACTTC CASSSSGGYQETQYF
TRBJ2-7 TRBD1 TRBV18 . TGTGCCAGCTCACCAGGACAGGAGTCCTACGAGCAGTACTTC CASSPGQESYEQYF
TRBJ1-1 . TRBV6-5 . TGTGCCAGCAGCAGGGGTGCTGAAGCTTTCTTT CASSRGAEAFF
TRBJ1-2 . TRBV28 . TGTGCCAGCAGTTCCAACAGGGCTGGCTACACCTTC CASSSNRAGYTF
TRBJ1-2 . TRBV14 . TGTGCCAGCAGCCAGTTCGGAGGGAACTATGGCTACACCTTC CASSQFGGNYGYTF
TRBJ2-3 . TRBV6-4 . TGTGCCAGCAGCTTGCACCGACTAGTAAGTGCAGATACGCAGTATTTT CASSLHRLVSADTQYF
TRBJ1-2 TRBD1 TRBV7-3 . TGTGCCAGCAGCGACGGGACAGGGGTTATGGGCTACACCTTC CASSDGTGVMGYTF
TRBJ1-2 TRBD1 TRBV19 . TGTGCCAGTAGTGAGGACAGGGAGTCCTTTGGCTACACCTTC CASSEDRESFGYTF
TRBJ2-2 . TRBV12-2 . TGTGCAAGTAACAGCAACACCGGGGAGCTGTTTTTT CASNSNTGELFF
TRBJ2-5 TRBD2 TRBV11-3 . TGTGCCAGCAGCTTAGAGGAAATAGCGGGGCCCGGGACCCAGTACTTC CASSLEEIAGPGTQYF
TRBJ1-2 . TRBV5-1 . TGCGCCAGCAGCACCGACACCTATGGCTACACCTTC CASSTDTYGYTF
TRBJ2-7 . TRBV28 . TGTGCCAGCAGTTTAACTAGCTACGAGCAGTACTTC CASSLTSYEQYF